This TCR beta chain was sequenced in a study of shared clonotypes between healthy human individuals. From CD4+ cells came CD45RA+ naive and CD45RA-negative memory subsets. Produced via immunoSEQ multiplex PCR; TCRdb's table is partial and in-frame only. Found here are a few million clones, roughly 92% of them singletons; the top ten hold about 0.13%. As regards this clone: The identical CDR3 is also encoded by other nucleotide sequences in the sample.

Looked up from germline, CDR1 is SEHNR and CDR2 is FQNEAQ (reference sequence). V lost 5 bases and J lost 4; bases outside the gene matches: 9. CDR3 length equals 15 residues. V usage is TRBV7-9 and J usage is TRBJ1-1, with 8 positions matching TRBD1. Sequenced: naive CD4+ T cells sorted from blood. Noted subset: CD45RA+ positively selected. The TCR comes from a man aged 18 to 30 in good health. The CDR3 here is CASSPGQGYGTEAFF. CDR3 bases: TGTGCCAGCAGCCCAGGACAGGGCTACGGCACTGAAGCTTTCTTT.